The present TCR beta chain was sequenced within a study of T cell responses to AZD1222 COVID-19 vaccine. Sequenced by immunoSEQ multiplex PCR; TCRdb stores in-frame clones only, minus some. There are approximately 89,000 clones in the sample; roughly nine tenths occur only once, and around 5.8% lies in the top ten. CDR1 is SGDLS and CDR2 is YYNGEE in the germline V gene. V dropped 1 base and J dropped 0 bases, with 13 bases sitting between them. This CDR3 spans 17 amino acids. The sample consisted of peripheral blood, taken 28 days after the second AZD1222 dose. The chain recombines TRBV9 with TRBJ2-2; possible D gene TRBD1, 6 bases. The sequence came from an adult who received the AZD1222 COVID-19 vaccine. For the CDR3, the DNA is TGTGCCAGCAGCGTACGGAGGACAGACGCGAACACCGGGGAGCTGTTTTTT. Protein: CASSVRRTDANTGELFF.